Below, one T cell receptor (beta chain) is given with its context. This CDR3 is 14 amino acids long. Germline V gives CDR1 WNHNN, CDR2 SYGVQD (reference sequence). The V segment lost 3 bases and the J segment 3 bases; nucleotides outside the gene matches: 1. The data derive from a study of CD8 T cells in Susac syndrome. When the RNA was reverse transcribed, random hexamers were used with an input of 0.5 to 1 ug. TCRdb reprocessed the immunoSEQ multiplex PCR reads via MiXCR and lists one record per CDR3 protein. Of over 350,000 distinct CDR3 sequences detected, 85% to 90% appear once; the ten largest clones hold under 0.15%.

The receptor's source is a human donor with multiple sclerosis. This sequence joins TRBV10-1 and TRBJ2-7; 11 bases line up with TRBD2. Sequenced sample: CD8+ T cells from PBMCs. CDR3 sequence reads: CASSEGTSGYEQYF. The CDR3 DNA sequence: TGCGCCAGCAGTGAAGGGACTAGCGGCTACGAGCAGTACTTC.